These 16 T cell receptor beta chains came from one sample sequenced in a study of beta chain features in type 1 diabetes. Since all of the isolated RNA was reverse transcribed, expressed TCRB transcripts were what got sequenced. Assay: immunoSEQ multiplex PCR; the TCRdb copy retains only in-frame clones and omits some. The sample holds hundreds of thousands of clones; about 71% are singletons and the top ten take about 0.05%. Material for sequencing was naive CD4+ T cells from blood. These receptors were collected from a man aged 25 to 40 in good health.

The V call is TRBV29-1, the J call TRBJ2-7, with TRBD1 matching over 8 bases. V lost 4 bases and J lost 0; bases outside the gene matches: 8. There are 15 residues in the CDR3. The V gene's germline CDR1 is SQVTM and CDR2 ANQGSEA. The DNA for the CDR3 is TGCAGCGTTGCGGGCGGGACAGGTAACTCCTACGAGCAGTACTTC. Translated, it gives CSVAGGTGNSYEQYF.

The chain carries TRBV5-6 and TRBJ2-5; D is unclear. Looked up from germline, CDR1 is SGHDT and CDR2 is YYEEEE. V lost 3 bases and J lost 12, with 12 bases in between. This CDR3 has 11 amino acids. DNA for the CDR3: TGTGCCAGCAGCTCCGACCCCGCAAAGTACTTC. It specifies CASSSDPAKYF.

To note about this clone: The same CDR3 arises from other DNA sequences in this sample as well. For the CDR3, the DNA is TGTGCCTGGAACAGGGACCAAGAGACCCAGTACTTC. Translated: CAWNRDQETQYF. V is TRBV30 and J is TRBJ2-5; the D gene is possibly TRBD1 (6 bases). Germline V gene lookup returns CDR1 GTSNPN and CDR2 SVGIG (reference sequence). Trimming took off 4 bases at V and 0 bases at J, with 6 bases between the two ends. The CDR3 spans 12 residues.

J is TRBJ2-1 and V is TRBV29-1, with a tentative D call TRBD1 (6 bases). Trimming removed 7 bases at V and 5 bases at J, with 15 bases between. CDR1 and CDR2 from the germline V gene are SQVTM and ANQGSEA. The length of the CDR3 is 13 residues. CDR3 coding DNA: TGCAGCGCAGATAGGACAGCAAACAATGAGCAGTTCTTC. Translating it yields CSADRTANNEQFF.

The rearrangement uses TRBV30 and TRBJ1-6, with D unresolved. Germline-derived CDR1 and CDR2 are GTSNPN and SVGIG (reference sequence). The V and J ends lost 3 bases and 5 bases respectively, with 5 bases between them. The CDR3 is 12 residues long. The CDR3 nucleotides are TGTGCCTGGAGGCAGGATAATTCACCCCTCCACTTT. Translating gives CAWRQDNSPLHF.

This rearrangement joins TRBV30 to TRBJ2-1; D is unresolved. V lost 2 bases, J lost 2 bases, and 16 bases lay in between. CDR1 GTSNPN and CDR2 SVGIG come from the germline V gene (reference sequence). There are 16 residues in the CDR3. In DNA form, the CDR3 reads TGTGCCTGGAGTCGCCTCATTTGGCAGACCTACAATGAGCAGTTCTTC. Protein: CAWSRLIWQTYNEQFF. Full variable domain (rest looked up from reference TRBV30 and TRBJ2-1): SQTIHQWPATLVQPVGSPLSLECTVEGTSNPNLYWYRQAAGRGLQLLFYSVGIGQISSEVPQNLSASRPQDRQFILSSKKLLLSDSGFYLCAWSRLIWQTYNEQFFGPGTRLTVL.

The chain employs TRBV13 and TRBJ2-7, with 7 nucleotides matching TRBD2. The V segment lost 5 bases and the J segment 1 base; nucleotides outside the gene matches: 14. Germline CDR1 is PRHDT and CDR2 is FYEKMQ (reference sequence). The CDR3 is 17 amino acids. The CDR3 sequence is CASSLLGSLAASYEQYF. For the CDR3, the DNA is TGTGCCAGCAGCCTACTAGGGAGTCTAGCGGCATCCTACGAGCAGTACTTC.

The chain links TRBV9 to TRBJ2-3, with a tentative D call TRBD2 (5 bases). V was pared by 0 bases and J by 2 bases, with 19 bases between. From germline, CDR1 is SGDLS and CDR2 YYNGEE. The CDR3 sequence is 18 residues long. CDR3: CASSVVDIGLLTTDTQYF. As DNA, the CDR3 is TGTGCCAGCAGCGTAGTTGATATAGGACTTCTAACCACAGATACGCAGTATTTT.

The chain employs TRBV30 and TRBJ1-2; a possible D gene is TRBD1 (5 bases). This CDR3 has 12 amino acids. Trimming stripped 4 bases from V and 4 bases from J, with 10 bases between. CDR1 and CDR2 from the germline V gene are GTSNPN and SVGIG (reference sequence). The CDR3 sequence is CAWTRVGYGYTF. The CDR3 nucleotides are TGTGCCTGGACCAGGGTGGGCTATGGCTACACCTTC.

This chain links TRBV2 with TRBJ2-3, with TRBD2 identical over 11 bases. The CDR3 runs to 13 residues. Germline V gives CDR1 SNHLY, CDR2 FYNNEI. The V and J ends lost 8 bases and 6 bases, in that order; junction bases with no gene match: 4. The CDR3 bases are TGTGCCAGCGGTACTAGCGGGGGCGATACGCAGTATTTT. This encodes CASGTSGGDTQYF.

The CDR3 DNA follows: TGTGCCTGGAGTCGGGGCGCCTATAATTCACCCCTCCACTTT. Translating gives CAWSRGAYNSPLHF. The chain carries TRBV30 and TRBJ1-6; perhaps TRBD1 as D (5 bases). Germline lookup yields CDR1 GTSNPN and CDR2 SVGIG (reference sequence). V was cut by 2 bases and J by 2 bases, with 7 bases left in between. The CDR3 consists of 14 residues.

The genes are TRBV30 and TRBJ2-3, with 9 bases aligning to TRBD2. Germline values: CDR1 GTSNPN, CDR2 SVGIG (reference sequence). The V gene end was trimmed by 1 base and the J gene end by 2 bases; junction bases not matched to a gene: 4. The CDR3 consists of 15 residues. The CDR3 DNA reads as TGTGCCTGGAGTGCTCTAGCGGGGACCACAGATACGCAGTATTTT. It yields the protein CAWSALAGTTDTQYF.

The chain recombines TRBV10-3 with TRBJ2-7; 11 bases line up with TRBD1. The CDR3 runs 15 residues. CDR1 and CDR2 (germline): ENHRY, SYGVKD. The J segment lost 7 bases and the V segment lost 1 base, leaving 6 bases of the junction unmatched. This CDR3 reads CAISEFGQGAREQYF. CDR3 nucleotides: TGTGCCATCAGTGAGTTCGGACAGGGGGCGCGAGAGCAGTACTTC.

The V gene is TRBV2, the J gene TRBJ2-7; TRBD1 aligns across 7 bases. Looked up from germline, CDR1 is SNHLY and CDR2 is FYNNEI. The CDR3 is 13 residues long. V dropped 10 bases and J dropped 4; count of bases not matched to a gene: 10. The CDR3: CATKVSGGYEQYF. In nucleotides, the CDR3 is TGTGCCACCAAGGTGTCAGGGGGTTACGAGCAGTACTTC.

For this clone: The same CDR3 arises from other DNA sequences in this sample as well. The CDR3 DNA sequence: TGTGCCTGGAGTGTACCAGATACGCAGTATTTT. Protein sequence: CAWSVPDTQYF. The chain carries TRBV30 and TRBJ2-3; D unclear. From germline, CDR1 is GTSNPN and CDR2 SVGIG (reference sequence). V was clipped by 0 bases and J by 4 bases, with 2 bases between them. The length of the CDR3 is 11 residues.

The chain links TRBV4-1 to TRBJ1-3; TRBD1 agrees at 9 bases. V trimming: 3 bases; J trimming: 1 base; junction bases outside the gene matches: 13. The CDR3 contains 19 residues. Germline assignment: CDR1 MGHRA and CDR2 YSYEKL. The CDR3 DNA reads TGCGCCAGCAGCCAGATGCTATCGGGACAGGGAACATCTGGAAACACCATATATTTT. Protein product: CASSQMLSGQGTSGNTIYF.